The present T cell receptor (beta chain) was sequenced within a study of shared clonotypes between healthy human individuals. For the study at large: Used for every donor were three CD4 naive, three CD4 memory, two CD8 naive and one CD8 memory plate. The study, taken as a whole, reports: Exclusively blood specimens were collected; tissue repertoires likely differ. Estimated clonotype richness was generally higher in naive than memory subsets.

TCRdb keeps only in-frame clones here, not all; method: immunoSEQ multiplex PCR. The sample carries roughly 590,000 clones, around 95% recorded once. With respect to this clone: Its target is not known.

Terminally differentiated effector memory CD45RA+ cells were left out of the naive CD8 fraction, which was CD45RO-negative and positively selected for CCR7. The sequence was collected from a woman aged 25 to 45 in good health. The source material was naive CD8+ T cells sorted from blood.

CDR3 sequence: CASQLAGAYNEQFF. Written as DNA, the CDR3 is TGTGCCTCCCAATTAGCGGGAGCATACAATGAGCAGTTCTTC. J is TRBJ2-1 and V is TRBV27, with 9 bases lining up with TRBD2. Unmatched junction bases numbered 9, after V lost 11 bases and J lost 4 bases. CDR3 length: 14 amino acids. The germline V gene encodes CDR1 MNHEY and CDR2 SMNVEV (reference sequence).